The 18 T cell receptor beta chains below were found in one sample sequenced in a study of shared clonotypes between healthy human individuals. Method: immunoSEQ multiplex PCR; TCRdb's copy keeps in-frame clones and lacks some. The table lists about 2.1 million clones, 85% to 95% of them singletons, with around 1.8% in the top ten. Naive CD8 populations comprised CD45RO-negative cells positively selected for CCR7, excluding terminally differentiated effector memory CD45RA+ cells. The sequenced sample was naive CD8+ T cells from PBMCs. The receptors here all came from a young man in good health. Some clones in this sample may be carry-over from other donors' samples.

This clone was seen a single time. V usage is TRBV28 and J usage is TRBJ2-7; 7 bases fit TRBD1. J gave up 5 bases and V 6 bases, and 7 bases lay outside the gene matches. Germline V gives CDR1 MDHEN, CDR2 SYDVKM. The CDR3 consists of 13 residues. In nucleotides, the CDR3 is TGTGCCAGCAGCAACAGGGGTCTAGACGAGCAGTACTTC. It yields the protein CASSNRGLDEQYF.

The V gene is TRBV15, the J gene TRBJ2-5; TRBD2 matches 8 bases. Germline V gene data show CDR1 as LNHNV and CDR2 as YYDKDF (reference sequence). J was trimmed by 0 bases and V by 1 base; bases with no gene match: 4. The CDR3 has 16 amino acids. CDR3 in DNA: TGTGCCACCAGCAGAGGACTAGCGAGTAACCAAGAGACCCAGTACTTC. It codes for CATSRGLASNQETQYF.

V and J are TRBV19 and TRBJ1-1, with 7 bases lining up with TRBD1. This CDR3 has 18 residues. Germline V gives CDR1 LNHDA, CDR2 SQIVND (reference sequence). V was clipped by 4 bases and J by 0 bases; unmatched bases: 14. The CDR3 spells CASSNVRDSFNMNTEAFF. The CDR3 nucleotides read TGTGCCAGTAGTAACGTACGGGACAGCTTTAACATGAACACTGAAGCTTTCTTT.

The chain carries TRBV18 and TRBJ1-1; unclear D gene. Germline V gene lookup returns CDR1 KGHSH and CDR2 LQKENI. Trimming removed 0 bases at V and 4 bases at J, with 15 bases between. The CDR3 has 16 residues. The CDR3 protein is CASSPPSIGYPTEAFF. The CDR3 coding sequence is TGTGCCAGCTCACCACCTTCCATTGGGTATCCCACTGAAGCTTTCTTT.

In its sample, this clone was seen once. This chain joins TRBV5-6 and TRBJ2-7; D is possibly TRBD1 (6 bases). CDR1 is SGHDT, CDR2 YYEEEE, per germline. This CDR3 is 13 amino acids long. Trimming shortened V by 4 bases and J by 4 bases, and 12 bases separated the two germline ends. CDR3 in DNA: TGTGCCAGCAGCGGGACAAGACCTTACGAGCAGTACTTC. It is translated as CASSGTRPYEQYF.

As regards this clone: The DNA is left out, because the CDR3 cannot be placed on it with certainty; the CDR3 is given as TCRdb lists it. The chain combines TRBV2 with TRBJ2-3; no DNA check was done on the table's D call, TRBD1. Germline CDR1 reads SNHLY; CDR2 reads FYNNEI. Including both end residues, the CDR3 is 14 amino acids long. The CDR3 sequence is CASSSPDTQIRSIF.

This chain links TRBV2 with TRBJ2-7, with 8 nucleotides matching TRBD1. The CDR3 loop spans 15 amino acids. Germline trimming cut 3 bases from V and 0 bases from J; bases unmatched to any gene: 4. Germline V gives CDR1 SNHLY, CDR2 FYNNEI. This CDR3 is CASSDVTGASYEQYF. The CDR3 coding sequence is TGTGCCAGCAGTGATGTGACAGGGGCCTCCTACGAGCAGTACTTC.

This clone appeared a single time. This rearrangement joins TRBV5-5 to TRBJ1-2; D is undetermined. This CDR3 region has 11 residues. The V gene lost 2 bases and the J gene lost 8 bases, with 7 bases spanning the gap. Germline V gene lookup returns CDR1 SGHKS and CDR2 YYEKEE (reference sequence). CDR3 loop: CASSLATGYTF. CDR3 DNA: TGTGCCAGCAGCTTAGCAACGGGCTACACCTTC.

Concerning this clone itself: The same CDR3 also results from other DNA sequences found in this sample. The chain employs TRBV27 and TRBJ1-5; 9 bases map to TRBD1. The CDR3 runs 14 residues. Unmatched junction bases numbered 6, after V lost 7 bases and J lost 5 bases. Germline loops: CDR1 MNHEY, CDR2 SMNVEV (reference sequence). The CDR3 protein is CASTLTGGDQPQHF. DNA of the CDR3: TGTGCCAGCACCCTGACAGGGGGGGATCAGCCCCAGCATTTT.

This clone occurred a few times. CDR3 residues: CASSENTEAFF. CDR3 nucleotides: TGTGCCAGCAGTGAAAACACTGAAGCTTTCTTT. J is TRBJ1-1 and V is TRBV25-1; no definite D call. Germline lookup yields CDR1 MGHDK and CDR2 SYGVNS. The CDR3 runs to 11 residues. Trimming stripped 2 bases from V and 2 bases from J, with 0 bases between.

This chain connects TRBV11-2 to TRBJ2-5, with 7 nucleotides matching TRBD1. Germline V gene data show CDR1 as SGHAT and CDR2 as FQNNGV. The CDR3 is 14 amino acids. V lost 4 bases and J lost 0; bases outside the gene matches: 2. The DNA of the CDR3 is TGTGCCAGCAGCTCAGGGACAGACCAAGAGACCCAGTACTTC. It translates to CASSSGTDQETQYF.

The chain joins TRBV13 to TRBJ1-4; tentative D call: TRBD1 (5 bases). Germline V gene sequence: CDR1 PRHDT, CDR2 FYEKMQ (reference sequence). V lost 2 bases, J lost 7 bases, and 8 bases lay in between. The CDR3 consists of 13 residues. The CDR3 coding sequence is TGTGCCAGCAGCTTACTTGGGGGTGAAAAACTGTTTTTT. Its protein is CASSLLGGEKLFF.

This CDR3 is CASNEDRGSNEQFF. In DNA, the CDR3 is TGTGCCAGCAATGAGGACAGGGGTAGCAATGAGCAGTTCTTC. The chain has TRBV27 and TRBJ2-1, with TRBD1 matching 9 bases. The CDR3 covers 14 residues. In germline, CDR1 is MNHEY, CDR2 SMNVEV (reference sequence). Trimming at V came to 7 bases and at J to 6 bases, leaving 7 bases not matched to a gene.

The V gene is TRBV4-2, the J gene TRBJ2-7; no clear D gene. The V and J ends lost 3 bases and 4 bases respectively, with 13 bases between them. CDR1 LGHNA and CDR2 YNFKEQ come from the germline V gene. There are 14 residues in the CDR3. Written as DNA, the CDR3 is TGTGCCAGCAGCCATCCAGGCAGGACGTACGAGCAGTACTTC. It translates to CASSHPGRTYEQYF.

This clone showed up just once. The chain uses TRBV7-9 and TRBJ2-2, with 11 positions matching TRBD2. The CDR3 totals 17 residues. Trimming at V came to 4 bases and at J to 4 bases, leaving 8 bases not matched to a gene. The germline gives CDR1 SEHNR, CDR2 FQNEAQ (reference sequence). The CDR3 spells CASSSPLAGAGTGELFF. The CDR3 DNA reads as TGTGCCAGCAGCTCCCCACTAGCGGGAGCGGGCACCGGGGAGCTGTTTTTT.

The CDR3 loop is CASSPWGDQGYTF. DNA of the CDR3: TGTGCCAGCAGCCCGTGGGGGGACCAGGGCTACACCTTC. The chain combines TRBV14 with TRBJ1-2; D perhaps matches TRBD1 (5 bases). The CDR3 loop spans 13 amino acids. Germline loops: CDR1 SGHDN, CDR2 FVKESK. V lost 4 bases to trimming and J lost 8 bases, with 14 bases between them.

J is TRBJ1-2 and V is TRBV11-2; perhaps TRBD1 as D (5 bases). Germline CDR1 is SGHAT and CDR2 is FQNNGV. The CDR3 consists of 12 residues. V was trimmed by 5 bases and J by 4 bases, leaving 8 bases between them. This chain's CDR3 is CASSGGAYGYTF. The CDR3 nucleotides read TGTGCCAGCAGCGGGGGAGCCTATGGCTACACCTTC.

The rearrangement links TRBV7-9 to TRBJ2-2; D not resolved. V lost 3 bases to trimming and J lost 6 bases, with 8 bases between them. From germline, CDR1 is SEHNR and CDR2 FQNEAQ (reference sequence). This CDR3 comprises 13 residues. CDR3 sequence: CASSFRPAGELFF. In DNA, the CDR3 is TGTGCCAGCAGCTTCCGACCGGCCGGGGAGCTGTTTTTT.